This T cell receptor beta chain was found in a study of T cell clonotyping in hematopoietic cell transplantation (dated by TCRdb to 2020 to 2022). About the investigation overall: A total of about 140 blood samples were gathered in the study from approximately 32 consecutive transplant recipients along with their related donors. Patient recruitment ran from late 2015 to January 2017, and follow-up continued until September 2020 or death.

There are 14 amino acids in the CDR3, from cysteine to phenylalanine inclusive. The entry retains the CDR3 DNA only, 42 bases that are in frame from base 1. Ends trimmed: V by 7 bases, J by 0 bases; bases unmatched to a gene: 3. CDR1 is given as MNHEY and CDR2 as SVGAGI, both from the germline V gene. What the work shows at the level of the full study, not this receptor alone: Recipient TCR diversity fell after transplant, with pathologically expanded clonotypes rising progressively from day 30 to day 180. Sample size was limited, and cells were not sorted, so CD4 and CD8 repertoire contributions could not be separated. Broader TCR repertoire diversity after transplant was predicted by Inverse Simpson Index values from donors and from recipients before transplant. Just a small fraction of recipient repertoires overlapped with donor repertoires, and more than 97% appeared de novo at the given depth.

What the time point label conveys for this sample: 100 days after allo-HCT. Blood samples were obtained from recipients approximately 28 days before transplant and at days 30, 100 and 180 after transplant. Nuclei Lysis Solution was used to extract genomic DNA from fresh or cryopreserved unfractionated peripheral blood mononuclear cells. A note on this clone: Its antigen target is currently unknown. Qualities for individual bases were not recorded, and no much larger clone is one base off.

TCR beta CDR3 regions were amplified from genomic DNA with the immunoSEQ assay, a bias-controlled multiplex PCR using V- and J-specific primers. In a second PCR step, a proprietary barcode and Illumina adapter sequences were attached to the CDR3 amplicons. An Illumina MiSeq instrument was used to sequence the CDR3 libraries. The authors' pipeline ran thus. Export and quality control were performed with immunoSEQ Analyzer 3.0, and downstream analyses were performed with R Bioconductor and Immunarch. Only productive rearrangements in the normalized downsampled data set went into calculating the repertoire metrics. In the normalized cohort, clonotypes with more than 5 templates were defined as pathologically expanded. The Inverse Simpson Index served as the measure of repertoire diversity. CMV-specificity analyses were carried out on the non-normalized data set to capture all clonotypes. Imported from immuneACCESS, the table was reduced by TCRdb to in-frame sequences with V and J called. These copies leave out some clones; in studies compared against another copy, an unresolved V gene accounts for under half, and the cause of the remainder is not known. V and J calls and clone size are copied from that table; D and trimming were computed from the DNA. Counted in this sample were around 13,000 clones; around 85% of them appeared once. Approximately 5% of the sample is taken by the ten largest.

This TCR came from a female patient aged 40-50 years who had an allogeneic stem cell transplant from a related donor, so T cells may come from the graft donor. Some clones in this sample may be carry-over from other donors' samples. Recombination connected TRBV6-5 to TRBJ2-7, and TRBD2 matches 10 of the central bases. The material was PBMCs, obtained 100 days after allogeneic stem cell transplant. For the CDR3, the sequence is CASTLAGNSYEQYF. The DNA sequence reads TGTGCCAGCACACTAGCGGGGAACTCCTACGAGCAGTACTTC.